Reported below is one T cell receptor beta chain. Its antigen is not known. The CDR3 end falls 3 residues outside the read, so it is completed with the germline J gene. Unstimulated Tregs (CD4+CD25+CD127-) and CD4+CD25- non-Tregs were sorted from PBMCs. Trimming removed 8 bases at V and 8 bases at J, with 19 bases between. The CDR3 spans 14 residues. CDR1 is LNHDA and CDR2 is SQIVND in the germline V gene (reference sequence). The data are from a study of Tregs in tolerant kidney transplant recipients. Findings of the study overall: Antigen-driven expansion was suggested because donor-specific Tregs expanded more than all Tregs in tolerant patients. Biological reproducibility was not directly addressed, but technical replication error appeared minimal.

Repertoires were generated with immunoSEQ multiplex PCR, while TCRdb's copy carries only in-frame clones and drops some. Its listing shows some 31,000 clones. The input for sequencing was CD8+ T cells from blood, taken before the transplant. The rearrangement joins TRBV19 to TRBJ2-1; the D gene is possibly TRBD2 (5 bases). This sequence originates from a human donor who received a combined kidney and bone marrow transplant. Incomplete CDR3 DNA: TGTGCCAGTCAGAGGCTAGTCGGGGTCGATGAG. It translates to CASQRLVGVDE. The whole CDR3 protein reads CASQRLVGVDEQFF.